This T cell receptor (beta chain) was retrieved from a study of T cells after posttransplantation cyclophosphamide. The table lists this clone with many counts. The CDR3 has 14 residues. The J segment lost 4 bases and the V segment lost 7 bases, leaving 7 bases of the junction unmatched. Germline V gives CDR1 MDHEN, CDR2 SYDVKM. The data were produced by immunoSEQ multiplex PCR, yet TCRdb's version contains in-frame clones alone and is incomplete. This sample has 13,000 or so clones and no singletons, with about 7.1% in the ten largest. This related bone marrow graft donor gave peripheral blood on the day of marrow donation.

This sequence was found in a middle-aged woman in good health, CMV-negative, and a related stem cell transplant donor. This chain links TRBV28 with TRBJ1-3, with TRBD1 identical over 7 bases. The material sequenced was PBMCs. CDR3 amino acids: CASIGRGSGNTIYF. The CDR3 region has the DNA TGTGCCAGCATCGGCAGGGGGTCCGGAAACACCATATATTTT.